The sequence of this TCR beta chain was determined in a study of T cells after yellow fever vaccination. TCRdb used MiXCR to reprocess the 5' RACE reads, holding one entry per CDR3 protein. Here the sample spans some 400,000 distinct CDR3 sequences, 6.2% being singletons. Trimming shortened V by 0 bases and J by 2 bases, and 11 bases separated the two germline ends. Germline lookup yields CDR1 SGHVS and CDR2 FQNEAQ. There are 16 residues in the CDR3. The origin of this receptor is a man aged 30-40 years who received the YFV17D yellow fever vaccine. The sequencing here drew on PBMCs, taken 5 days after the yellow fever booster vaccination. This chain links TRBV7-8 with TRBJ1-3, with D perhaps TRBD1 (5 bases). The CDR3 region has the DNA TGTGCCAGCAGCTTAGCTCGCGTCAGGGCTGGAAACACCATATATTTT. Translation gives CASSLARVRAGNTIYF.